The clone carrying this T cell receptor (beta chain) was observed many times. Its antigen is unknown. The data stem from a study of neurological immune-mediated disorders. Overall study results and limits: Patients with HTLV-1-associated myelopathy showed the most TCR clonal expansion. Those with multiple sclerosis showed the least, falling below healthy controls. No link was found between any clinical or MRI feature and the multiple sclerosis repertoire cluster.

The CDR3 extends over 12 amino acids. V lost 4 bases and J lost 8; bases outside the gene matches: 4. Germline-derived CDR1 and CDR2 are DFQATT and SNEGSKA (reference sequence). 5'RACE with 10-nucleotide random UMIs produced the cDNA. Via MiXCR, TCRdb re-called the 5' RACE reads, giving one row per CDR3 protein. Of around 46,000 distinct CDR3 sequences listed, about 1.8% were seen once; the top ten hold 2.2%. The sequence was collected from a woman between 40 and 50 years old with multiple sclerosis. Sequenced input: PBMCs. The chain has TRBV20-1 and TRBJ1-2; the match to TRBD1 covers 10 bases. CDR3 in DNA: TGCAGTGCTACCGACAGGGGGCTGGGCTACACCTTC. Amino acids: CSATDRGLGYTF.